The clone carrying this T cell receptor beta chain was observed many times. Its antigen is unknown. The template, about 510 ng total RNA, yielded TCR beta cDNA made with a constant-region primer. Employing slightly modified ARM-PCR, three nested multiplex PCR rounds were run, and these gave rise to the TCR beta libraries. The two initial PCR rounds, nine to eleven cycles each, used TRBV1-TRBV30 forward and C-beta reverse primers. Each CDR3 protein gets one entry after TCRdb re-called the multiplex PCR reads with MiXCR. The sample lists around 100,000 distinct CDR3 sequences, approximately 71% occurring once. V lost 7 bases, J lost 6 bases, and 7 bases lay in between. This CDR3 comprises 10 residues. Per germline, CDR1 SQVTM and CDR2 ANQGSEA. The source material, roughly 20-31 mg of unsorted bulk tissue, was used to co-extract RNA and DNA. Among the patients, all had chronic HBV infection and none had been treated. Each tumor was sampled at four poles and its centre.

This sample was included in a study of tumor-infiltrating lymphocytes in primary liver carcinoma. Study conclusions and caveats: Relative to tumor region pairs, the tumor-adjacent and tumor-blood pairs showed overlap that was lower.

The TCR originated in a woman in her fifties or sixties with primary liver carcinoma and hepatitis B virus infection. What was sequenced was liver tumor tissue from sampling region 5. Subset: tumor region T5, tumor centre. This chain links TRBV29-1 with TRBJ2-1, with D tentatively TRBD2 (6 bases). For the CDR3, the DNA is TGCAGCGGCGGGATCAATGAGCAGTTCTTC. This encodes CSGGINEQFF.